Listed here are 16 T cell receptor beta chains from one sample, sequenced in a study of T cells in narcolepsy. Produced via immunoSEQ multiplex PCR; TCRdb's table is partial and in-frame only. Of roughly 3,500 clones in the sample, around 62% were seen once. The specimen was CD45RA- memory CD8+ T cells from PBMCs. These receptors were collected from a human donor with narcolepsy.

The rearrangement joins TRBV7-9 to TRBJ1-5; 7 positions match TRBD1. The trim removed 4 bases at V and 7 bases at J, leaving 13 bases unmatched. The CDR3 totals 16 residues. Germline-derived CDR1 and CDR2 are SEHNR and FQNEAQ (reference sequence). CDR3 nucleotide sequence: TGTGCCAGCAGCTCCGAACAGGGGAGTCTAGAGCAGCCCCAGCATTTT. Residues: CASSSEQGSLEQPQHF.

By its share, this clone is large. The rearrangement links TRBV27 to TRBJ2-2; maybe TRBD1 (6 bases). Germline lookup yields CDR1 MNHEY and CDR2 SMNVEV (reference sequence). The CDR3 spans 14 residues. V dropped 2 bases and J dropped 6 bases, with 10 bases sitting between them. The CDR3 nucleotides are TGTGCCAGCAGTTTAACAGGGATCCCCGGGGAGCTGTTTTTT. This sequence encodes CASSLTGIPGELFF.

In its sample, this clone was seen a few times. This chain uses TRBV7-2 with TRBJ1-1; D ambiguous. Trimming took off 3 bases at V and 0 bases at J, with 11 bases between the two ends. The germline V gene encodes CDR1 SGHTA and CDR2 FQGNSA. The CDR3 contains 15 residues. DNA for the CDR3: TGTGCCAGCAGCTTGCTGGGAGAGATGAACACTGAAGCTTTCTTT. It specifies CASSLLGEMNTEAFF. Supplemented by reference TRBV7-2 and TRBJ1-1, the full variable domain reads GAGVSQSPSNKVTEKGKDVELRCDPISGHTALYWYRQSLGQGLEFLIYFQGNSAPDKSGLPSDRFSAERTGGSVSTLTIQRTQQEDSAVYLCASSLLGEMNTEAFFGQGTRLTVV.

This clone was observed a single time. The identical CDR3 is also encoded by other nucleotide sequences in the sample. The chain links TRBV27 to TRBJ1-2; no reliable D call. Trimming cost V 5 bases and J 11 bases, with 21 bases left between them. The CDR3 totals 14 residues. Germline V gene lookup returns CDR1 MNHEY and CDR2 SMNVEV (reference sequence). The CDR3 DNA follows: TGTGCCAGCAGTCCTACCCGGGGAGTTTCGGGTTACACCTTC. Its protein is CASSPTRGVSGYTF.

The table lists this clone with a few counts. The J gene is TRBJ1-4, the V gene TRBV11-2; TRBD1 might be the D (6 bases). The CDR3 is 14 residues long. V was shortened by 0 bases and J by 8 bases, with 10 bases between the two germline ends. Germline V gene sequence: CDR1 SGHAT, CDR2 FQNNGV. CDR3 sequence reads: CASSLEQGMEKLFF. CDR3 nucleotide sequence: TGTGCCAGCAGCTTAGAACAGGGCATGGAAAAACTGTTTTTT.

This clone was seen more than once but under ten times. V usage is TRBV2 and J usage is TRBJ1-2, with D hard to call. Between the trimmed V and J ends, which lost 3 bases and 7 bases, there was a span of 6 bases. The V gene's germline CDR1 is SNHLY and CDR2 FYNNEI. This CDR3 comprises 11 residues. The CDR3 is CASSDSSGYTF. CDR3 DNA sequence: TGTGCCAGCAGTGACTCCAGTGGCTACACCTTC.

This chain joins TRBV11-2 and TRBJ2-7, with D perhaps TRBD1 (6 bases). The CDR3 is 14 amino acids. Deletions cut 4 bases from V and 7 bases from J, with 17 bases between. Germline CDR1 and CDR2: SGHAT and FQNNGV. CDR3 nucleotide sequence: TGTGCCAGCAGCTCCGCTGGGAACAGGGTGGAGCAGTACTTC. It yields the protein CASSSAGNRVEQYF. Based on the CDR3 plus reference TRBV11-2 and TRBJ2-7, the full variable domain is EAGVAQSPRYKIIEKRQSVAFWCNPISGHATLYWYQQILGQGPKLLIQFQNNGVVDDSQLPKDRFSAERLKGVDSTLKIQPAKLEDSAVYLCASSSAGNRVEQYFGPGTRLTVT.

The rearrangement uses TRBV27 and TRBJ1-5; no clear D. V lost 6 bases to trimming and J lost 9 bases, with 12 bases between them. The CDR3 length is 12 residues. Germline V gene data show CDR1 as MNHEY and CDR2 as SMNVEV (reference sequence). The CDR3 sequence: CASSPPTGPQHF. CDR3 coding DNA: TGTGCCAGCAGCCCCCCCACGGGGCCCCAGCATTTT.

This clone appeared once. The J gene is TRBJ1-2, the V gene TRBV19; a weak D match, TRBD1 (6 bases). The CDR3 has 13 amino acids. Trimming stripped 5 bases from V and 8 bases from J, with 15 bases between. The V gene's germline CDR1 is LNHDA and CDR2 SQIVND (reference sequence). The CDR3 DNA sequence: TGTGCCAGTAGTGCCACCACCAGGGGAGGCTACACCTTC. It is translated as CASSATTRGGYTF.

This clone was observed a few times. The genes are TRBV9 and TRBJ1-6; D gene uncertain. This CDR3 has 15 residues. Germline lookup yields CDR1 SGDLS and CDR2 YYNGEE. Trimming cost V 0 bases and J 2 bases, with 6 bases left between them. CDR3 protein: CASSVGRPYNSPLHF. CDR3 sequence (DNA): TGTGCCAGCAGCGTAGGCCGGCCCTATAATTCACCCCTCCACTTT.

This clone is medium-sized (0.01 to 0.1%) in the sample. This chain uses TRBV11-2 with TRBJ2-2, with D tentatively TRBD2 (5 bases). Trimming took 2 bases from V and 6 from J, leaving 7 bases between them. CDR3 length: 13 residues. Germline loops: CDR1 SGHAT, CDR2 FQNNGV. The CDR3 DNA reads as TGTGCCAGCAGCTTACCGGGATCCGGGGAGCTGTTTTTT. Its translation is CASSLPGSGELFF.

CDR3 sequence reads: CAIGRGAPGYTF. The DNA for the CDR3 is TGTGCCATCGGGCGGGGGGCGCCTGGCTACACCTTC. This chain links TRBV10-3 with TRBJ1-2; D perhaps matches TRBD1 (6 bases). CDR1 and CDR2 from the germline V gene are ENHRY and SYGVKD. V shed 8 bases and J shed 7 bases, with 14 bases lying between them. This CDR3 contains 12 residues.

This chain connects TRBV5-5 to TRBJ2-7; D is ambiguous. The germline V gene has CDR1 SGHKS and CDR2 YYEKEE (reference sequence). The ends were cut back, 4 bases at V and 5 bases at J, with 13 bases in the middle. This CDR3 is 13 amino acids long. Here the CDR3 DNA reads TGTGCCAGCAGCCCCTGGGTGGGTGACGAGCAGTACTTC. Translating gives CASSPWVGDEQYF.

The chain employs TRBV5-1 and TRBJ1-2, with TRBD1 matching over 8 bases. This CDR3 contains 14 residues. Per germline, CDR1 SGHRS and CDR2 YFSETQ. Trimming removed 0 bases from V and 4 bases from J; junction bases left unmatched: 2. CDR3 in DNA: TGCGCCAGCAGCTTGGGACAGGGGAGCTATGGCTACACCTTC. It codes for CASSLGQGSYGYTF. Variable domain in full (rest from reference TRBV5-1 and TRBJ1-2): KAGVTQTPRYLIKTRGQQVTLSCSPISGHRSVSWYQQTPGQGLQFLFEYFSETQRNKGNFPGRFSGRQFSNSRSEMNVSTLELGDSALYLCASSLGQGSYGYTFGSGTRLTVV.

The rearrangement joins TRBV4-1 to TRBJ1-5; D call uncertain. This CDR3 has 15 residues. Germline CDR1 and CDR2: MGHRA and YSYEKL. Trimming cost V 1 base and J 3 bases, with 10 bases left between them. The CDR3, as DNA: TGCGCCAGCAGCCAAGCCTGGGATACCAATCAGCCCCAGCATTTT. This codes for CASSQAWDTNQPQHF.

The rearrangement joins TRBV27 to TRBJ2-1; D is perhaps TRBD1 or TRBD2 (6 bases each). The V end was cut by 6 bases, the J end by 3 bases, with 9 bases between. The CDR3 consists of 13 residues. Germline V CDR1 and CDR2: MNHEY, SMNVEV (reference sequence). The DNA of the CDR3 is TGTGCCAGCAGCGGGGGCCGCTACAATGAGCAGTTCTTC. It translates to CASSGGRYNEQFF.